Listed below are T cell receptor beta chains from one sample, sequenced in a study of T-cell memory formation after mild COVID-19. MiXCR, applied by TCRdb to the 5' RACE reads, yields one record per CDR3 protein. The sample holds about 34,000 distinct CDR3 sequences, 7% to 8% seen once. The specimen sequenced was PBMCs or a T cell subset sorted from them (not recorded which). These TCRs come from a man aged 18 to 35 who had mild COVID-19 (a few samples of this study predate the infection). Cell type and time point are not known. CDR3s leave out the opening cysteine and the closing phenylalanine or tryptophan.

j_gene: TRBJ1-5; v_gene: TRBV20-1; CDR3aa: SAGKGRAGQPQH
j_gene: TRBJ2-3; v_gene: TRBV7-2; CDR3aa: ASSLGYPSTDTQY
j_gene: TRBJ2-1; v_gene: TRBV7-2; CDR3aa: ASSWTSGANEQF
j_gene: TRBJ2-2; v_gene: TRBV11-2; CDR3aa: ASSVGLVTGELF
j_gene: TRBJ1-2; v_gene: TRBV29-1; CDR3aa: SVGDRNYGYT
j_gene: TRBJ2-3; v_gene: TRBV6-4; CDR3aa: ASSEASGDSTDTQY
j_gene: TRBJ2-3; v_gene: TRBV7-2; CDR3aa: ASRSSGGAPDTQY
j_gene: TRBJ1-1; v_gene: TRBV6-1; CDR3aa: ASSPLGGRGNTEAF
j_gene: TRBJ1-3; v_gene: TRBV4-3; CDR3aa: ASSQGVSGNTIY
j_gene: TRBJ1-3; v_gene: TRBV7-6; CDR3aa: ASSWDSNGNTIY
j_gene: TRBJ1-6; v_gene: TRBV13; CDR3aa: ASSFRRRTHNSPLH
j_gene: TRBJ2-6; v_gene: TRBV30; CDR3aa: AWSPTLLFSGANVLT
j_gene: TRBJ2-7; v_gene: TRBV7-6; CDR3aa: ASSLAGLEQY
j_gene: TRBJ2-4; v_gene: TRBV7-2; CDR3aa: ASSNPTGGLNIQY
j_gene: TRBJ1-4; v_gene: TRBV15; CDR3aa: ATSGQGWEKLF
j_gene: TRBJ2-5; v_gene: TRBV5-1; CDR3aa: ASSSLGAGGQETQY
j_gene: TRBJ1-1; v_gene: TRBV4-1; CDR3aa: ASSQGGGGTEAF